This T cell receptor beta chain was observed in a study of neurological immune-mediated disorders (dated by TCRdb to between 2018 and 2020). Notes on the research overall: Among the 34 multiple sclerosis patients, relapsing-remitting MS accounted for around 30 and secondary progressive MS accounted for 3. Peripheral blood TCR-beta repertoires from HTLV-I-associated myelopathy (HAM/TSP) patients, multiple sclerosis patients and healthy controls were compared by UMI-based sequencing. Of the 68 subjects in the cohort, about 15 were HAM/TSP patients, roughly 34 were multiple sclerosis patients, and about 20 were healthy controls. Alongside PBMC samples, the set of more than 80 TCR-beta libraries contained longitudinal samples, technical triplicates, and paired CD4+ and CD8+ T-cell subsets that had been sorted. Broader findings and caveats from the paper: TCR clonal expansion was greatest in HAM/TSP patients and smallest in MS patients, who ranked below even healthy controls. In phylogenetic analysis, the repertoires of 18 of 34 MS patients grouped into a cluster of related CDR3 sequences, which suggests a possible signature at the repertoire level. The MS cluster showed no association with clinical or MRI features, and the authors stated that larger cohorts are needed. No identical CDR3 amino acid sequences were found to be shared among expanded clones across subjects, suggesting that TCR-beta repertoires were private in all groups.

Many counts were recorded for this clonotype. No antigen is known for it. No base-level quality is on record; no much larger clone is a single base apart. For unsorted PBMC libraries, 2 million PBMCs were used after storage in RNAlater at -80 degrees C until RNA extraction. Multiple sclerosis patients were enrolled in a US clinical protocol under which disease progression was evaluated by magnetic resonance imaging. PBMCs were separated from peripheral blood using Ficoll-Hypaque density gradient centrifugation and then cryopreserved in liquid nitrogen. cDNA synthesis used template-switch 5'RACE with a primer carrying a 10-nucleotide random unique molecular identifier tagging each TCR transcript. Every sequencing run yielded over 180 million TCR-beta sequences covering 15-18 subjects. Total RNA was extracted with the RNeasy kit. The KAPA Real-time Library Amplification kit was used to amplify TCR-beta VDJ regions with primers for the TCR constant region and the 5'RACE anchor. Sample indexes and Illumina adaptors were added in a first PCR, after which library yield was increased in a second PCR. The roughly 650 bp TCR product was size-selected on a 2% E-gel SizeSelection system after Ampure bead purification. Library quality was checked on a Bioanalyzer, concentration was measured with Qubit, and libraries were quantified with the Kapa Library Quantification kit before pooling. Libraries were sequenced paired-end 2 x 150 bp on an Illumina HiSeq 2500. To increase sequence diversity, about 23-32% phiX was spiked into each library pool. The paper's processing steps were these. The quality-filtered reads were processed with the UMI-based MiGEC pipeline, whose error correction step removed more than 80% of the raw TCR sequences. VDJ genes were aligned to IMGT germline references, and clonotypes were defined by unique CDR3 amino acid sequence plus V-J genes. Clonal expansion, Shannon diversity, and CDR3 relatedness (CalcPairwiseDistances, ClusterSamples) were evaluated with VDJtools, and phylogenetic trees were built with CLCbio workbench. Using coefficient-of-variation modelling across technical triplicates, the study counted a clone as expanded if it had at least 8 unique UMIs. The public reads were reprocessed in TCRdb via fastp at Q25 and MiXCR, keeping in-frame beta chains. Duplicate CDR3 protein sequences are folded into a single record with the most common DNA and genes. The V and J calls come from TCRdb's annotation, not from the publication. This sample lists roughly 47,000 distinct CDR3 sequences; 4.5% were detected once. Of the sample, just over 5.5% falls within the top ten clones.

Sequencing used PBMCs. This clonotype was sampled from a woman aged 60-75 years with multiple sclerosis.

DNA sequence: TGCGCCAGCAGTGAACGCGGATCCGTCTCCTACAATGAGCAGTTCTTC. Its amino acids are CASSERGSVSYNEQFF. The rearrangement combines TRBV10-1 with TRBJ2-1; there is no confident call for the D gene. Reading the germline V gene (reference sequence) gives CDR1 WNHNN and CDR2 SYGVQD. Its CDR3 holds 16 amino acids, cysteine through phenylalanine. CDR3 DNA only is kept here, 48 bases in frame from base 1. The V and J ends are trimmed by 3 bases and 0 bases, leaving 12 bases between them.